This record concerns one T cell receptor beta chain sequence. No antigen is known for it. The CDR3 length is 16 residues. V shed 0 bases, J shed 3 bases, and the junction held 5 bases outside the gene matches. Germline-derived CDR1 and CDR2 are SGDLS and YYNGEE. Single viable CD3+CD4+CD8-CD45RO+ cells were sorted as the memory CD4+ T cells. As processed by the authors: After removing out-of-frame reads, 2.3 million or so distinct TCRbeta sequences remained. This table comes from immunoSEQ multiplex PCR, and its TCRdb copy is limited to in-frame clones, with some not included. The V and J calls and clone size come from that table; D and trimming were worked out from the DNA. The data contain over 40,000 clones, roughly 72% of them seen just once; the ten biggest clones take up 1.2%. The data were obtained in a study of memory CD4+ T cells and cytomegalovirus serostatus. Study as a whole: Donors were healthy Belgian adults, several CMV seropositive and approximately 25 seronegative. Study-level points and caveats: The CMV-associated TCR signature appears largely within the CD4+ memory repertoire.

The rearrangement links TRBV9 to TRBJ2-2, with 7 bases aligning to TRBD1. This receptor was obtained from an adult in good health and CMV-seropositive. The sequencing sample was made of memory CD4+ T cells from blood. The CDR3: CASSVAQGPDTGELFF. The CDR3 nucleotides read TGTGCCAGCAGCGTAGCACAGGGGCCGGACACCGGGGAGCTGTTTTTT.